This is a list of T cell receptor beta chains from one sample in a study of blood T cell repertoires in COVID-19. The assay was immunoSEQ multiplex PCR, and TCRdb's table has in-frame clones only and misses some. This sample has some 80,000 clones, with approximately 80% found just once. The sequenced sample was peripheral blood. These receptors were taken from a woman in her 70s with acute or convalescent COVID-19. Both conserved end residues are part of each CDR3. Each record gives: V gene, J gene, CDR3 protein.

V gene: TRBV15; J gene: TRBJ1-1; CDR3 protein: CATSRGANTEAFF
V gene: TRBV18; J gene: TRBJ1-2; CDR3 protein: CASSTQGKGYTF
V gene: TRBV7-3; J gene: TRBJ2-2; CDR3 protein: CASSLFLSGQGELFF
V gene: TRBV20-1; J gene: TRBJ2-1; CDR3 protein: CSVPGIEQFF
V gene: TRBV27; J gene: TRBJ2-7; CDR3 protein: CASSLSRHYEQYF
V gene: TRBV5-1; J gene: TRBJ2-7; CDR3 protein: CASSPGQLNYEQYF
V gene: TRBV25-1; J gene: TRBJ2-2; CDR3 protein: CASRQLAGKTTGELFF
V gene: TRBV3-1/TRBV3-2; J gene: TRBJ2-2; CDR3 protein: CASSPRTGVTGELFF
V gene: TRBV5-4; J gene: TRBJ1-1; CDR3 protein: CASSLAGATEAFF
V gene: TRBV25-1; J gene: TRBJ2-5; CDR3 protein: CASTGLAGETQYF
V gene: TRBV9; J gene: TRBJ2-3; CDR3 protein: CASSGLAGGFLADTQYF